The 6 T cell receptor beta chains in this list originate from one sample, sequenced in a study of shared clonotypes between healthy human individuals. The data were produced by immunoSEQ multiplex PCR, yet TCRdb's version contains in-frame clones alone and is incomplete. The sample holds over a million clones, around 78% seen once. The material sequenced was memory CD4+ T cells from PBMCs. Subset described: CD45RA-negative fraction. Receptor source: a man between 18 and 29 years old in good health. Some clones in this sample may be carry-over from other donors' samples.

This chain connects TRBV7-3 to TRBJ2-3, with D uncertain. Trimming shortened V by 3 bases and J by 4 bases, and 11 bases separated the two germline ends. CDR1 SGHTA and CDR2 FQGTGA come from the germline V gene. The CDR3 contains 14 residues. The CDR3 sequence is CASSFGSEADTQYF. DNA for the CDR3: TGTGCCAGCAGCTTTGGCTCAGAGGCAGATACGCAGTATTTT.

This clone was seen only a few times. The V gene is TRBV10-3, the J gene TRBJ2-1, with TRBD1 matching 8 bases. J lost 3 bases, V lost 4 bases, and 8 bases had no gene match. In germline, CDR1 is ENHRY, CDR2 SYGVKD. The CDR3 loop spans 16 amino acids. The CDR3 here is CAISARTGSDYNEQFF. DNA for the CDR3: TGTGCCATCAGTGCCAGGACAGGGTCGGACTACAATGAGCAGTTCTTC.

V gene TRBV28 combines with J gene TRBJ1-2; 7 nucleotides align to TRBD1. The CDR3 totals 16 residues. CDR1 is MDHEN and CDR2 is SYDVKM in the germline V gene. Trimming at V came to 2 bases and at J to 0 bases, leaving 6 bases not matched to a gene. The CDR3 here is CASSLIQGKANYGYTF. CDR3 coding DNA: TGTGCCAGCAGTTTAATACAGGGGAAAGCTAACTATGGCTACACCTTC.

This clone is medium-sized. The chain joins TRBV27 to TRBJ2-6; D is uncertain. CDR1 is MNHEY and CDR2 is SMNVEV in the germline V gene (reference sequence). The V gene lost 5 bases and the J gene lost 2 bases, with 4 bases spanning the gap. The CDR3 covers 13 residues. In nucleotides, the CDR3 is TGTGCCAGCAGTGTAACTGGGGCCAACGTCCTGACTTTC. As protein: CASSVTGANVLTF.

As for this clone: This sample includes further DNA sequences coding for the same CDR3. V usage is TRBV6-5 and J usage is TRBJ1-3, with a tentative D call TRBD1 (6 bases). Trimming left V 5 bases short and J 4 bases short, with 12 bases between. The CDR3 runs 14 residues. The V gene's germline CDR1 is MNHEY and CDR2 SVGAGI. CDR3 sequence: CASSRGGQGNTIYF. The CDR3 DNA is TGTGCCAGCAGTAGGGGGGGGCAAGGAAACACCATATATTTT.

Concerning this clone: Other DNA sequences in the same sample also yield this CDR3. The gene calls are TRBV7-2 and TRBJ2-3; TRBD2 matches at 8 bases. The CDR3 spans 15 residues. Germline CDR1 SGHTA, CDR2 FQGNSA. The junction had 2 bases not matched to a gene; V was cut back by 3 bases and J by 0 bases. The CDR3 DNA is TGTGCCAGCAGCTTGTTAGCGGGAAGCACAGATACGCAGTATTTT. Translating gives CASSLLAGSTDTQYF.